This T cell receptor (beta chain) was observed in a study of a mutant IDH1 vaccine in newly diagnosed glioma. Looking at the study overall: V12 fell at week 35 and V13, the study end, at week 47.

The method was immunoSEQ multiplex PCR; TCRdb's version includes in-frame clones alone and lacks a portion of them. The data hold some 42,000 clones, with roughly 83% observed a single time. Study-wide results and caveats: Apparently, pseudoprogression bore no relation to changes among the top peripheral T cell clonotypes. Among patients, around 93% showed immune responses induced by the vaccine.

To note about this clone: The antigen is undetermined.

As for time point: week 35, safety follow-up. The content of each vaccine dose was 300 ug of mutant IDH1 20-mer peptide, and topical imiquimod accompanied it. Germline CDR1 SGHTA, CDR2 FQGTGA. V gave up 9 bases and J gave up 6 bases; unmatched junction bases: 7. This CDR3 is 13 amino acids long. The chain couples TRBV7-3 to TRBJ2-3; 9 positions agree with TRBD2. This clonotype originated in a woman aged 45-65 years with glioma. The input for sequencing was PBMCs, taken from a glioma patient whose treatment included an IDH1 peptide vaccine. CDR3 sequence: CASSSGEGDTQYF. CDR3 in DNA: TGTGCCAGTTCTAGCGGGGAGGGGGATACGCAGTATTTT.